The 24 T cell receptor beta chains given below trace back to one sample, sequenced in a study of OX40 agonist ivuxolimab in advanced cancers. Clones were sequenced by immunoSEQ multiplex PCR, and TCRdb holds only the in-frame ones, with some missing. The sample shows about 32,000 clones, 84% of them seen only once. Sequences were derived from CD4+ or CD8+ T cells sorted from blood, sampled in a trial of the OX40 agonist ivuxolimab. The receptor set was obtained from an adult with an advanced solid tumor such as melanoma, head and neck, liver or kidney cancer.

The CDR3 here is CASGLAGGRNEQFF. The DNA for the CDR3 is TGTGCCAGCGGGCTAGCGGGGGGGCGGAATGAGCAGTTCTTC. The gene calls are TRBV6-5 and TRBJ2-1; 12 bases match TRBD2. V lost 8 bases to trimming and J lost 7 bases; unmatched junction nucleotides: 6. Per germline, CDR1 MNHEY and CDR2 SVGAGI. This CDR3 has 14 residues.

The chain is built from TRBV5-1 and TRBJ2-7; no firm D call. Trimming left V 2 bases short and J 6 bases short, with 9 bases between. The CDR3 loop spans 12 amino acids. Per the germline V gene, CDR1 is SGHRS and CDR2 is YFSETQ. CDR3 protein: CASSFTSGEQYF. The CDR3 DNA reads TGCGCCAGCAGCTTTACATCAGGCGAGCAGTACTTC.

This chain joins TRBV27 and TRBJ1-4; no reliable D call. From germline, CDR1 is MNHEY and CDR2 SMNVEV (reference sequence). The CDR3 is 16 residues long. V gave up 6 bases and J gave up 4 bases, with 18 bases separating them. CDR3 amino acids: CASSPYPPGLNEKLFF. CDR3 in DNA: TGTGCCAGCAGCCCCTACCCCCCAGGCCTTAATGAAAAACTGTTTTTT.

In this sample, this clone turned up a few times. The rearrangement joins TRBV5-8 to TRBJ2-5; 14 bases agree with TRBD2. The CDR3 loop spans 16 amino acids. Looked up from germline, CDR1 is SGHTS and CDR2 is YDEGEE. V dropped 4 bases and J dropped 4; count of bases not matched to a gene: 6. DNA for the CDR3: TGTGCCAGCAGCCCGGGACTAGCGGGAGCCGGAGAGACCCAGTACTTC. This sequence encodes CASSPGLAGAGETQYF. Combining the CDR3 with reference TRBV5-8 and TRBJ2-5 gives the whole variable domain EAGVTQSPTHLIKTRGQQATLRCSPISGHTSVYWYQQALGLGLQFLLWYDEGEERNRGNFPPRFSGRQFPNYSSELNVNALELEDSALYLCASSPGLAGAGETQYFGPGTRLLVL.

This clone was seen once. The chain employs TRBV11-2 and TRBJ2-3; D is unresolved. With 3 bases removed from V and 0 bases from J, the gap between germline ends came to 10 bases. Looked up from germline, CDR1 is SGHAT and CDR2 is FQNNGV. The CDR3 spans 15 residues. CDR3 loop: CASSLAVASTDTQYF. The CDR3 nucleotides are TGTGCCAGCAGCTTGGCGGTAGCTAGCACAGATACGCAGTATTTT.

The genes are TRBV30 and TRBJ2-5; D may be TRBD2 (5 bases). CDR1 is GTSNPN and CDR2 is SVGIG in the germline V gene (reference sequence). V lost 0 bases, J lost 5 bases, and 10 bases lay in between. The CDR3 is made up of 13 amino acids. CDR3 nucleotide sequence: TGTGCCTGGAGTGTATCGGGCGGGGAGACCCAGTACTTC. Amino acid sequence: CAWSVSGGETQYF.

The chain carries TRBV9 and TRBJ2-7, with 7 bases fitting TRBD2. Germline V gene sequence: CDR1 SGDLS, CDR2 YYNGEE. Germline trimming cut 0 bases from V and 5 bases from J; bases unmatched to any gene: 5. The CDR3 extends over 14 amino acids. DNA of the CDR3: TGTGCCAGCAGCGTAGTAGAACTAGCGAACGAGCAGTACTTC. This encodes CASSVVELANEQYF.

Comment on this clone: An end of the junction differs from the germline gene, which may be a read error. The chain recombines TRBV25-1 with TRBJ1-6; D might be TRBD1 (5 bases). The V gene's germline CDR1 is MGHDK and CDR2 SYGVNS. CDR3 length: 12 amino acids. CDR3 in DNA: TGTGCCAGCAGTGGATCTATGGGGCCCCCCCTCTTT. Translating gives CASSGSMGPPLF.

This rearrangement joins TRBV2 to TRBJ2-4; TRBD2 agrees at 14 bases. The length of the CDR3 is 18 residues. After removal of 3 bases from V and 3 bases from J, the junction contained 7 bases not matched to a gene. Germline CDR1 SNHLY, CDR2 FYNNEI. In DNA form, the CDR3 reads TGTGCCAGCAGTGACAGACTAGCGGGGGGGCCGAACAAAAACATTCAGTACTTC. It specifies CASSDRLAGGPNKNIQYF.

The chain joins TRBV12-5 to TRBJ2-1, with D maybe TRBD1 (6 bases). Trimming cost V 6 bases and J 8 bases, with 23 bases left between them. This CDR3 is built from 16 residues. The V gene's germline CDR1 is LGHNT and CDR2 FRNRAP. CDR3 DNA: TGTGCTAGTGGAACGGGATGGGGCAGGAAGGGGGATGAGCAGTTCTTC. Its protein is CASGTGWGRKGDEQFF.

J is TRBJ1-2 and V is TRBV10-3; no definite D call. V lost 8 bases and J 2 bases, leaving 9 bases between the germline ends. This CDR3 is 12 amino acids long. Germline V gene lookup returns CDR1 ENHRY and CDR2 SYGVKD. For the CDR3, the DNA is TGTGCCATCTCTCCGGGGAACTATGGCTACACCTTC. This translates into CAISPGNYGYTF.

This clone is a singleton in its sample. This sequence joins TRBV4-1 and TRBJ2-5, with D possibly TRBD2 on 6 matching bases. The CDR3 consists of 15 residues. Germline V CDR1 and CDR2: MGHRA, YSYEKL. V lost 4 bases and J lost 5, with 17 bases in between. CDR3 in DNA: TGCGCCAGCAGCCCCCTAGCGTCCCTGGGGGAGACCCAGTACTTC. Translating it yields CASSPLASLGETQYF.

V gene TRBV25-1 combines with J gene TRBJ1-2, with no clear D. The CDR3 covers 14 residues. Between the trimmed V and J ends, which lost 3 bases and 4 bases, there was a span of 12 bases. The germline V gene has CDR1 MGHDK and CDR2 SYGVNS. The CDR3 region has the DNA TGTGCCAGCAGTGACCCGGGCGAAATCTATGGCTACACCTTC. Protein product: CASSDPGEIYGYTF.

This sequence joins TRBV10-1 and TRBJ1-1; 10 bases are a match to TRBD1. V lost 10 bases, J lost 4 bases, and 9 bases stayed unmatched. The CDR3 sequence is 14 residues long. CDR1 and CDR2 (germline): WNHNN, SYGVQD (reference sequence). Here the CDR3 DNA reads TGCGCCAACAATACGGGACAGGGGAGCACTGAAGCTTTCTTT. As protein: CANNTGQGSTEAFF.

The rearrangement joins TRBV2 to TRBJ2-3, with unresolved D. CDR1 is SNHLY, CDR2 FYNNEI, per germline. The CDR3 spans 15 residues. V was clipped by 7 bases and J by 4 bases, with 18 bases between them. CDR3 coding DNA: TGTGCCAGCATGTCGGGTGCGCGAGAATCAGATACGCAGTATTTT. This gives the protein CASMSGARESDTQYF.

The V call is TRBV6-5, the J call TRBJ2-3, with D hard to call. V lost 2 bases to trimming and J lost 1 base, with 4 bases between them. In germline, CDR1 is MNHEY, CDR2 SVGAGI. The CDR3 is made up of 13 amino acids. The CDR3 loop is CASSYRGTDTQYF. DNA for the CDR3: TGTGCCAGCAGTTACCGGGGCACAGATACGCAGTATTTT.

The gene calls are TRBV5-1 and TRBJ2-3; the match to TRBD1 covers 9 bases. Per germline, CDR1 SGHRS and CDR2 YFSETQ. Losses at the gene ends were 4 bases for V and 0 bases for J; bases not matched to a gene: 9. CDR3 length equals 17 residues. The CDR3 sequence: CASSKGTGTSSTDTQYF. CDR3 sequence (DNA): TGCGCCAGCAGCAAGGGGACAGGGACTTCTAGCACAGATACGCAGTATTTT.

Remarks on this clone: The final CDR3 position lacks the conserved phenylalanine or tryptophan, pointing to a likely read error. The chain links TRBV27 to TRBJ1-2, with 7 bases lining up with TRBD1. The V gene's germline CDR1 is MNHEY and CDR2 SMNVEV (reference sequence). CDR3 size: 11 residues. The junction had 3 bases not matched to a gene; V was cut back by 6 bases and J by 8 bases. The CDR3 reads CASSPGGGYTI. CDR3 coding DNA: TGTGCCAGCAGCCCAGGGGGAGGCTACACCATC.

This chain connects TRBV6-5 to TRBJ2-1, with TRBD1 matching 12 bases. CDR3 length: 14 residues. Germline V lookup: CDR1 MNHEY, CDR2 SVGAGI. V was pared by 6 bases and J by 10 bases, with 7 bases of the junction left unmatched. This CDR3 reads CASSLGQGALEQFF. CDR3 DNA: TGTGCCAGCAGCCTGGGACAGGGGGCCTTGGAGCAGTTCTTC.

V is TRBV27 and J is TRBJ2-7; no reliable D call. Trimming left V 9 bases short and J 2 bases short, with 8 bases between. Germline V lookup: CDR1 MNHEY, CDR2 SMNVEV (reference sequence). The CDR3 contains 11 residues. CDR3 region: CASWSPYEQYF. The CDR3, as DNA: TGTGCCAGTTGGTCCCCCTACGAGCAGTACTTC.

The chain has TRBV19 and TRBJ1-5; D is possibly TRBD1 (5 bases). The CDR3 contains 15 residues. V was shortened by 0 bases and J by 4 bases, with 10 bases between the two germline ends. Germline CDR1 is LNHDA and CDR2 is SQIVND (reference sequence). CDR3 in amino acids: CASSIDRWGNQPQHF. CDR3 sequence (DNA): TGTGCCAGTAGTATAGATCGGTGGGGGAATCAGCCCCAGCATTTT.

This chain uses TRBV6-6 with TRBJ1-1; 11 bases fit TRBD1. Per germline, CDR1 MNHNY and CDR2 SVGAGI (reference sequence). The V and J ends lost 2 bases and 5 bases, in that order; junction bases with no gene match: 7. CDR3 length: 16 amino acids. The CDR3 DNA reads as TGTGCCAGCAGTTACCTTGCCAGGGACAGGGGGACTGAAGCTTTCTTT. It specifies CASSYLARDRGTEAFF.

This clone appeared a single time. This chain connects TRBV7-2 to TRBJ2-6; no definite D call. The CDR3 contains 16 residues. The V and J ends lost 4 bases and 2 bases respectively, with 12 bases between them. CDR1 and CDR2 from the germline V gene are SGHTA and FQGNSA. In nucleotides, the CDR3 is TGTGCCAGCAGCTGGGTCCCGAACCCTGGGGCCAACGTCCTGACTTTC. This encodes CASSWVPNPGANVLTF.

This clone was observed once. The V call is TRBV28, the J call TRBJ1-3; D gene uncertain. This CDR3 is built from 15 residues. Per the germline V gene, CDR1 is MDHEN and CDR2 is SYDVKM. Trimming left V 2 bases short and J 0 bases short, with 8 bases between. CDR3 DNA sequence: TGTGCCAGCAGTTTAGCACCGTACTCTGGAAACACCATATATTTT. As protein: CASSLAPYSGNTIYF.